This TCR beta chain was sequenced in a study of vaccination effects on CD4 cells after COVID-19. V dropped 3 bases and J dropped 5; count of bases not matched to a gene: 4. The length of the CDR3 is 14 residues. Germline lookup yields CDR1 LGHDT and CDR2 YNNKEL (reference sequence). The table came from immunoSEQ multiplex PCR; TCRdb's copy has only in-frame clones and leaves some out. The table lists tens of thousands of clones, roughly 81% of them singletons. Details on this clone: Its matching antigen is unknown.

Before sequencing took place, the ViraFEST assay used viral peptide pools to expand antigen-specific CD4+ T cells. Having been cultured for 10 days, the cells underwent CD4+ T cell isolation. This sequence joins TRBV3-1 (or the pseudogene TRBV3-2) and TRBJ2-3; 8 bases are a match to TRBD1. The sequenced sample was CD4+ T cells from PBMCs cultured with HCoV-229E spike peptides, obtained before COVID-19 vaccination. The receptor comes from a human donor who received a COVID-19 vaccine. The DNA of the CDR3 is TGTGCCAGCAGCCACGACAGGGGTCTAGATACGCAGTATTTT. It specifies CASSHDRGLDTQYF.